The 4 T cell receptor beta chains in this list originate from one sample, sequenced in a study of T cells in localized non-small cell lung cancer. Produced via immunoSEQ multiplex PCR; TCRdb's table is partial and in-frame only. The table shows 41,000 or so clones, with almost 90% occurring only once. The sample here was peripheral blood, taken before any cancer treatment. The receptors shown here come from a female donor over 55 with stage I squamous cell lung carcinoma.

The CDR3 protein is CASSYSTSGRVNEQFF. The CDR3, as DNA: TGTGCCAGCAGTTACTCAACTAGCGGGAGAGTTAATGAGCAGTTCTTC. J is TRBJ2-1 and V is TRBV6-5; TRBD2 matches at 11 bases. This CDR3 has 16 amino acids. Germline CDR1 is MNHEY and CDR2 is SVGAGI. The ends lost 0 bases at V and 7 bases at J; junction bases unmatched: 5.

This clone was picked up a small number of times. The J gene is TRBJ2-5, the V gene TRBV27; 7 nucleotides line up with TRBD2. The germline V gene has CDR1 MNHEY and CDR2 SMNVEV (reference sequence). V gave up 7 bases and J gave up 2 bases; unmatched junction bases: 10. CDR3 length: 15 amino acids. CDR3 in amino acids: CASTLTGLGQETQYF. The CDR3, as DNA: TGTGCCAGCACCCTTACCGGACTAGGGCAAGAGACCCAGTACTTC.

This clone was detected only a few times. This chain links TRBV2 with TRBJ2-2, with D unresolved. This CDR3 spans 14 amino acids. V lost 6 bases to trimming and J lost 1 base, with 9 bases between them. Germline V gene sequence: CDR1 SNHLY, CDR2 FYNNEI. The CDR3 sequence: CASRKDGNTGELFF. The CDR3 DNA reads TGTGCCAGCAGGAAGGACGGGAACACCGGGGAGCTGTTTTTT.

The chain is built from TRBV29-1 and TRBJ2-1; 11 bases agree with TRBD2. Trimming took 8 bases from V and 9 from J; bases not matched to a gene: 3. CDR3 length: 11 residues. Germline V gene data show CDR1 as SQVTM and CDR2 as ANQGSEA. In nucleotides, the CDR3 is TGCAGCTCTCTAGCGGGAGGTGAGCAGTTCTTC. Protein sequence: CSSLAGGEQFF.